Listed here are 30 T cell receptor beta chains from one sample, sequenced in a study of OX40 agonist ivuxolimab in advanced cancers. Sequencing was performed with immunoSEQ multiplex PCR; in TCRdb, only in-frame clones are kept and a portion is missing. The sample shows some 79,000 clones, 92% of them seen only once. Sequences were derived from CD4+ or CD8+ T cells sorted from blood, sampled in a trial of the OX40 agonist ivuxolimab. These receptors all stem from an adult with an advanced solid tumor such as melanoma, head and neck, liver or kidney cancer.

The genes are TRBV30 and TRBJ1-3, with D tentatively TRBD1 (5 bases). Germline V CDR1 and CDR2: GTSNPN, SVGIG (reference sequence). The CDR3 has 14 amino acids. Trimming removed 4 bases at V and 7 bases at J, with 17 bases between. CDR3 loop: CAWNPSAGFNTIYF. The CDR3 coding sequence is TGTGCCTGGAACCCCTCGGCAGGGTTTAACACCATATATTTT.

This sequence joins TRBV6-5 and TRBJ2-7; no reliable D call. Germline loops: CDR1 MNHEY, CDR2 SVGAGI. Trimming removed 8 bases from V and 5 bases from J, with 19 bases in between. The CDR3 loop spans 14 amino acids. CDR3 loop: CASRKENLFHEQYF. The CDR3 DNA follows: TGTGCCAGCCGTAAAGAAAACCTCTTTCACGAGCAGTACTTC.

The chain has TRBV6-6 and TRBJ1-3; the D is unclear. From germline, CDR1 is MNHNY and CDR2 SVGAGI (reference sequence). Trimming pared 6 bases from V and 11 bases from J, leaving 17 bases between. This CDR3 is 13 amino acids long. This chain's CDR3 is CASSTSDPVPIYF. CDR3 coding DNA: TGTGCCAGCAGCACATCGGACCCGGTCCCCATATATTTT.

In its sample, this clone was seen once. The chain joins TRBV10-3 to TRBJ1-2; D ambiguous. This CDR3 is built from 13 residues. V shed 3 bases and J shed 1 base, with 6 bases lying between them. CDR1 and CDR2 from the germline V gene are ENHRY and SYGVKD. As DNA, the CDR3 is TGTGCCATCAGTGACGACGTTAACTATGGCTACACCTTC. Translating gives CAISDDVNYGYTF.

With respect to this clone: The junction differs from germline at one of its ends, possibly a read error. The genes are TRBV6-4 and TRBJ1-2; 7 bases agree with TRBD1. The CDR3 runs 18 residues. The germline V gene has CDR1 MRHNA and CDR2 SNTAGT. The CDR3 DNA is TGTGCCAGCCCCGCTCCGGGACAGCCCATGCCCTGGGGCTATAGCTACACCTTC. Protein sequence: CASPAPGQPMPWGYSYTF.

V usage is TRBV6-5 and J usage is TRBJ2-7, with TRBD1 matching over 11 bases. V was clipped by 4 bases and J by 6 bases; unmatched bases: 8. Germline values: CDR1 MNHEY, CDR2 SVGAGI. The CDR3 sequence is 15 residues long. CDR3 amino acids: CASSFTGTGGIEQYF. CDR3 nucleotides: TGTGCCAGCAGTTTTACCGGGACAGGGGGGATCGAGCAGTACTTC.

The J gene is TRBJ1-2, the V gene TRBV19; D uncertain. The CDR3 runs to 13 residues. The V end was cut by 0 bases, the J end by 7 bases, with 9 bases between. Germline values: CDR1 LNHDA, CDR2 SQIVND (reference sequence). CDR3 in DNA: TGTGCCAGTAGTATAGACAAGGGATCTGGCTACACCTTC. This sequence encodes CASSIDKGSGYTF.

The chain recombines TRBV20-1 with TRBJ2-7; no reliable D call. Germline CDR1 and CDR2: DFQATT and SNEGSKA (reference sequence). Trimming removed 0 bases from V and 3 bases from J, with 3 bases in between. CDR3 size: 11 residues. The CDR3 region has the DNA TGCAGTGCTAGAGAGGACTACGAGCAGTACTTC. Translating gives CSAREDYEQYF.

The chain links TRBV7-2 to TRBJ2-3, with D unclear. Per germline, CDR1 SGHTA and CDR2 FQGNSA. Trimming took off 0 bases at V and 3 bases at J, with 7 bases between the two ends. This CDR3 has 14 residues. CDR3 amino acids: CASSLASLTDTQYF. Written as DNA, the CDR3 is TGTGCCAGCAGCTTAGCTTCTCTGACAGATACGCAGTATTTT.

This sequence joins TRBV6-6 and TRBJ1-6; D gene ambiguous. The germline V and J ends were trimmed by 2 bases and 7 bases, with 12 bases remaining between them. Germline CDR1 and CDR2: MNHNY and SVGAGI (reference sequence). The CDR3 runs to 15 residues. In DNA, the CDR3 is TGTGCCAGCAGTTACCCGGGGAGGGAAAATTCACCCCTCCACTTT. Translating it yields CASSYPGRENSPLHF.

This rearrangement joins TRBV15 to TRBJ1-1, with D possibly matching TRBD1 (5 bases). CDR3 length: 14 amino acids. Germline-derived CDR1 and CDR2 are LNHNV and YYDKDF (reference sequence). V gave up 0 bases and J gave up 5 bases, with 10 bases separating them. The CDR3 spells CATSREGGVTEAFF. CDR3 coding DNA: TGTGCCACCAGCAGAGAGGGGGGGGTGACTGAAGCTTTCTTT.

CDR3 sequence reads: CASSYTQLQGSYGYTF. The DNA for the CDR3 is TGTGCCAGCAGTTACACCCAACTACAGGGCTCCTATGGCTACACCTTC. This chain uses TRBV6-6 with TRBJ1-2, with D possibly TRBD1 on 6 matching bases. Trimming took off 2 bases at V and 4 bases at J, with 17 bases between the two ends. This CDR3 is 16 amino acids long. Per germline, CDR1 MNHNY and CDR2 SVGAGI (reference sequence).

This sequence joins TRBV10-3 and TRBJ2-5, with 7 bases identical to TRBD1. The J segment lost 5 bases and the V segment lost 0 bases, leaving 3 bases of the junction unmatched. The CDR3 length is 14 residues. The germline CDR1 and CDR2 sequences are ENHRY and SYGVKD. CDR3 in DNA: TGTGCCATCAGTGAGTCTGACAGGGAGGAGACCCAGTACTTC. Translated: CAISESDREETQYF.

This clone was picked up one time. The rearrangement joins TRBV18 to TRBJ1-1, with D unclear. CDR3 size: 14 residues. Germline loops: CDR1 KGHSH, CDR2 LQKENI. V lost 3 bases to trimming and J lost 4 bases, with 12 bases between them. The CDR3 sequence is CASSPARAGTEAFF. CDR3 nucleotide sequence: TGTGCCAGCTCACCTGCGAGGGCGGGCACTGAAGCTTTCTTT. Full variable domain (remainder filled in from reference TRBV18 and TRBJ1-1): NAGVMQNPRHLVRRRGQEARLRCSPMKGHSHVYWYRQLPEEGLKFMVYLQKENIIDESGMPKERFSAEFPKEGPSILRIQQVVRGDSAAYFCASSPARAGTEAFFGQGTRLTVV.

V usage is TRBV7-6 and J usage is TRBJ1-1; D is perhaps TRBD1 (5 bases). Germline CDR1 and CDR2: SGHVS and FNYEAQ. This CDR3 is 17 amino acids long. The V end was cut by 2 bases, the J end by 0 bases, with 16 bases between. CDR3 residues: CASSLTSRQGLNTEAFF. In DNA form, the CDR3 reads TGTGCCAGCAGCTTAACCTCTCGGCAGGGTTTGAACACTGAAGCTTTCTTT.

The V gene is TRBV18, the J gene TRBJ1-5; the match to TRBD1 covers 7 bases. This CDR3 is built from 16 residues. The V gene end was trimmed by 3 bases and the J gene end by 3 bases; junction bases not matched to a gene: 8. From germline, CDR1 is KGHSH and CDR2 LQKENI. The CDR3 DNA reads TGTGCCAGCTCACCGGGACAGATGGCCTCCAATCAGCCCCAGCATTTT. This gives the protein CASSPGQMASNQPQHF.

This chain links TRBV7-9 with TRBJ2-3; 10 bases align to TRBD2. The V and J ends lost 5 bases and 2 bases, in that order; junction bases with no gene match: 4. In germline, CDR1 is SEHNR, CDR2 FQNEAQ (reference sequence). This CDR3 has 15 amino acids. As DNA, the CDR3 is TGTGCCAGCAGCCCTGGACTAGCGGTCACAGATACGCAGTATTTT. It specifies CASSPGLAVTDTQYF.

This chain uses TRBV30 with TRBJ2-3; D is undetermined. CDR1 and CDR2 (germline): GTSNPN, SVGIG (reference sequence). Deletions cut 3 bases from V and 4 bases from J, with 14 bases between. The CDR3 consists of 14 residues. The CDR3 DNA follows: TGTGCCTGGAGGACCCCGGGCCCGGCAGATACGCAGTATTTT. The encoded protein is CAWRTPGPADTQYF.

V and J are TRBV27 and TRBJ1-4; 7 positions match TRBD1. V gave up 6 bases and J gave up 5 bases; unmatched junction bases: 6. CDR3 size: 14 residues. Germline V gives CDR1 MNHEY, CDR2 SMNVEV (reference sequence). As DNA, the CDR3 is TGTGCCAGCAGGCGACAGGGCGCAAATGAAAAACTGTTTTTT. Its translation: CASRRQGANEKLFF.

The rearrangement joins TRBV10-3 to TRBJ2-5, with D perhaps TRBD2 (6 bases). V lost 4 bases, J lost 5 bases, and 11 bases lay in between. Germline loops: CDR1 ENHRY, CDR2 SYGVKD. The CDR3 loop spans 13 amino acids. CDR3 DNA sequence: TGTGCCATCAGTGGTGGGACTCCGGAGACCCAGTACTTC. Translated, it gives CAISGGTPETQYF.

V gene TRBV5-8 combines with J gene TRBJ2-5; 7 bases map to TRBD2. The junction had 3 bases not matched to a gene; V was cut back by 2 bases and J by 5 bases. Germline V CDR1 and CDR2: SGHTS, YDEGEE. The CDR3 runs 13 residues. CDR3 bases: TGTGCCAGCAGCTTAGGACTAGTGGAGACCCAGTACTTC. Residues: CASSLGLVETQYF.

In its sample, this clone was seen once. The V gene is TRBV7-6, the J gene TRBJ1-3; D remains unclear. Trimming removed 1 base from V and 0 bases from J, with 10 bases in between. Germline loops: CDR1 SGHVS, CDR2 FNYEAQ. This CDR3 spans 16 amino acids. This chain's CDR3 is CASSLVGGSSGNTIYF. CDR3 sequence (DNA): TGTGCCAGCAGCTTAGTGGGCGGAAGCTCTGGAAACACCATATATTTT.

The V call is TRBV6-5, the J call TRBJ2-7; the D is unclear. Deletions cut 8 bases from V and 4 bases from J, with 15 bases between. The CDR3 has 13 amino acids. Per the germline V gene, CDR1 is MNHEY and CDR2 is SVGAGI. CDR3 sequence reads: CASGIRSGYEQYF. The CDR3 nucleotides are TGTGCCAGCGGGATCCGCTCTGGTTACGAGCAGTACTTC.

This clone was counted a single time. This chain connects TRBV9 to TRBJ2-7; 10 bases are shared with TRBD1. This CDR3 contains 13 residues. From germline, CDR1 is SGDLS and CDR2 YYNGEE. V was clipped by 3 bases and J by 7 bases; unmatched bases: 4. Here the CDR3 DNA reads TGTGCCAGCAGCGCCGGGGACAGGGGAGAGCAGTACTTC. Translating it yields CASSAGDRGEQYF.

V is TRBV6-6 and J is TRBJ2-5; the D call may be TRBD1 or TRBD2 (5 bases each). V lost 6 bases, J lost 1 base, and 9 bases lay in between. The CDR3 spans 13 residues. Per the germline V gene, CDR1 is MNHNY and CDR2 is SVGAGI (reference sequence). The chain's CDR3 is CASRLGRQETQYF. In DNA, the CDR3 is TGTGCCAGCAGGCTGGGACGCCAAGAGACCCAGTACTTC.

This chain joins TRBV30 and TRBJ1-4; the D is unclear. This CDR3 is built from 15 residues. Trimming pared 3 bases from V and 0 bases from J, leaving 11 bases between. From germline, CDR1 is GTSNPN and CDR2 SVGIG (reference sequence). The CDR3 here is CAWRKAVATNEKLFF. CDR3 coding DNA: TGTGCCTGGAGAAAAGCAGTTGCAACTAATGAAAAACTGTTTTTT.

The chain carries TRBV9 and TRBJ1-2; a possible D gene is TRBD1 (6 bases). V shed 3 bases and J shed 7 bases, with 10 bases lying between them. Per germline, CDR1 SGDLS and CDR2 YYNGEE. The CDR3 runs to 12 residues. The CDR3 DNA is TGTGCCAGCAGCGGCAGGGGTGGTGGCTACACCTTC. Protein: CASSGRGGGYTF.

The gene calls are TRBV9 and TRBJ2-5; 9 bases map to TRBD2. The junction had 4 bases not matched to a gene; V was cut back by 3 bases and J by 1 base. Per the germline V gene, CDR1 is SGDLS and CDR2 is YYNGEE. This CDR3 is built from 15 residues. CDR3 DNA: TGTGCCAGCAGCGGGCCGGGACTAGCCCAAGAGACCCAGTACTTC. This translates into CASSGPGLAQETQYF.

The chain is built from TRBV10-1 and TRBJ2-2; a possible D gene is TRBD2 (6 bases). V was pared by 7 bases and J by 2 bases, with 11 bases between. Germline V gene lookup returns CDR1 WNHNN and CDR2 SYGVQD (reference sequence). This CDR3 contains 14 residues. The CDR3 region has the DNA TGCGCCAGCACCCGGGACTCTAACACCGGGGAGCTGTTTTTT. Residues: CASTRDSNTGELFF.

The CDR3 protein is CASSHTSSGDNEQFF. In DNA form, the CDR3 reads TGCGCCAGCAGTCATACTAGTTCGGGGGACAATGAGCAGTTCTTC. The chain joins TRBV10-1 to TRBJ2-1, with TRBD2 as a possible D gene (6 bases). The CDR3 runs 15 residues. V lost 5 bases to trimming and J lost 5 bases, with 16 bases between them. Germline CDR1 is WNHNN and CDR2 is SYGVQD (reference sequence).